This T cell receptor (beta chain) is from a study of T cell changes during pregnancy in multiple sclerosis. V was cut by 1 base and J by 3 bases, with 7 bases left in between. The length of the CDR3 is 14 residues. Germline CDR1 reads SGHTA; CDR2 reads FQGNSA. Repertoires were generated with immunoSEQ multiplex PCR, while TCRdb's copy carries only in-frame clones and drops some. The sample carries approximately 49,000 clones, about 88% recorded once. The sequencing here drew on CD4+ T cells from peripheral blood mononuclear cells, taken in the second trimester of pregnancy. This chain connects TRBV7-2 to TRBJ1-5; D is undetermined. This sequence was found in a female donor with multiple sclerosis, enrolled in a pregnancy study. The CDR3 coding sequence is TGTGCCAGCAGCTTAGGGCAGTTCAATCAGCCCCAGCATTTT. Translated: CASSLGQFNQPQHF.